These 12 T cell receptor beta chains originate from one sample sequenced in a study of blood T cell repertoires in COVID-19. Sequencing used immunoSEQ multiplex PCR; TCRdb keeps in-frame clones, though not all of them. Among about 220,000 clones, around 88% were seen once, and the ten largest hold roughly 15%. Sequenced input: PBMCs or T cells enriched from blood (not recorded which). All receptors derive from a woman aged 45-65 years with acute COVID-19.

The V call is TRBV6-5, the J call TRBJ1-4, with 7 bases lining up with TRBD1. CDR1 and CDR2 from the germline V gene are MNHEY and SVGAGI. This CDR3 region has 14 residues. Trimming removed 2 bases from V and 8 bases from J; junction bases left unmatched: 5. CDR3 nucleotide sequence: TGTGCCAGCAGTTACGACAGGGCTGGAGAAAAACTGTTTTTT. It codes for CASSYDRAGEKLFF.

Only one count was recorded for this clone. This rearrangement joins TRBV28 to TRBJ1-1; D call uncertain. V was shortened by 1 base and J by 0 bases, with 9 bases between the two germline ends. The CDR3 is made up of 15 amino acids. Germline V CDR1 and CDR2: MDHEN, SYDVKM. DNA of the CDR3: TGTGCCAGCAGTTTATTACCAGATATGAACACTGAAGCTTTCTTT. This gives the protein CASSLLPDMNTEAFF. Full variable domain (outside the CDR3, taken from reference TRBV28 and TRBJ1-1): DVKVTQSSRYLVKRTGEKVFLECVQDMDHENMFWYRQDPGLGLRLIYFSYDVKMKEKGDIPEGYSVSREKKERFSLILESASTNQTSMYLCASSLLPDMNTEAFFGQGTRLTVV.

The CDR3: CASSLVPGRETQYF. The CDR3 coding sequence is TGTGCCAGCAGCTTAGTCCCAGGGAGGGAGACCCAGTACTTC. This chain connects TRBV7-2 to TRBJ2-5, with a tentative D call TRBD2 (6 bases). Germline values: CDR1 SGHTA, CDR2 FQGNSA. The ends were cut back, 1 base at V and 5 bases at J, with 11 bases in the middle. The CDR3 has 14 amino acids.

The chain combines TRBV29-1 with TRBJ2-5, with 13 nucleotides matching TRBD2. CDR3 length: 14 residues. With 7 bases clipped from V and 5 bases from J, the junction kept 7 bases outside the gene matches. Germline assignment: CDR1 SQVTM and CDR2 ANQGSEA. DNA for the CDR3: TGCAGCGCACTAGCGGGAGGGGGACAGGAGACCCAGTACTTC. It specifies CSALAGGGQETQYF.

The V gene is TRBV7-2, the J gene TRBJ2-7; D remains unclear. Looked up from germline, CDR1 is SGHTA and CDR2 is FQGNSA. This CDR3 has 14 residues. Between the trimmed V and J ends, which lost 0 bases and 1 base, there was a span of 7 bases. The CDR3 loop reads CASSLAHSSYEQYF. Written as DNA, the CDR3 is TGTGCCAGCAGCTTAGCGCATAGTTCCTACGAGCAGTACTTC.

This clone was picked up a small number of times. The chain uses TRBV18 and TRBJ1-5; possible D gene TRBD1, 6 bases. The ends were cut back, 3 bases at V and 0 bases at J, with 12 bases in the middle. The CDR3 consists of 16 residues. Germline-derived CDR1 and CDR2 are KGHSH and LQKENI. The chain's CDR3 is CASSPPGGRSNQPQHF. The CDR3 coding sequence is TGTGCCAGCTCACCCCCCGGGGGGCGTAGCAATCAGCCCCAGCATTTT.

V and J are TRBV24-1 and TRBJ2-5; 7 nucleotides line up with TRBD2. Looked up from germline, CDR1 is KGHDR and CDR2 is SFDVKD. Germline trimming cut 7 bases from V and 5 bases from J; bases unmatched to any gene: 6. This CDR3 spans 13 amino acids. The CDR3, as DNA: TGTGCCACCAGAGCTTGGGAGGGGGAGACCCAGTACTTC. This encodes CATRAWEGETQYF.

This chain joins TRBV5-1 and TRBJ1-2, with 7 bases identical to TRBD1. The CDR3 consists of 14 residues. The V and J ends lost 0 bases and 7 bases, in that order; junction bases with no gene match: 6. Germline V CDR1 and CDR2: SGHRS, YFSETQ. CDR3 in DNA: TGCGCCAGCAGCTTGGTACAGGGGTTGGGTGGCTACACCTTC. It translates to CASSLVQGLGGYTF.

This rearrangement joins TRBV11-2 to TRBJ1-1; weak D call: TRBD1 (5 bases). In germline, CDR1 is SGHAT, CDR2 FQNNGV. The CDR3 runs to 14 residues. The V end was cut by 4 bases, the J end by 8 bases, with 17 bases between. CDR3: CASSSPWAGREAFF. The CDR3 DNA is TGTGCCAGCAGCTCCCCTTGGGCAGGGAGGGAAGCTTTCTTT.

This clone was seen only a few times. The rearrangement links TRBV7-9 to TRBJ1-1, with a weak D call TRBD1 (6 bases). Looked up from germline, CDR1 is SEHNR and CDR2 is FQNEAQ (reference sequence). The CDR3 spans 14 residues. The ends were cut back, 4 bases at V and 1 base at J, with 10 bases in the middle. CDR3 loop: CASSYRAGNTEAFF. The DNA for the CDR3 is TGTGCCAGCAGCTACAGGGCGGGGAACACTGAAGCTTTCTTT.

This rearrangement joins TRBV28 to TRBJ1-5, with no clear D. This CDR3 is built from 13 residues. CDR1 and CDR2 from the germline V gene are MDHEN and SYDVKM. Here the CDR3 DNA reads TGTGTCTCGGACGGGAGGGGCAATCAGCCCCAGCATTTT. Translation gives CVSDGRGNQPQHF.

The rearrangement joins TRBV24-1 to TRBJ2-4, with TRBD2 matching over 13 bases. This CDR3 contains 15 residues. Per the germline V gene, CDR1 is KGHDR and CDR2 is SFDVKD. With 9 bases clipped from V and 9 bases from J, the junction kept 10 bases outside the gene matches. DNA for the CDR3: TGTGCCACCGTTGCACTAGCGGGAGGGCCTTGCATTCAGTACTTC. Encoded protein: CATVALAGGPCIQYF.